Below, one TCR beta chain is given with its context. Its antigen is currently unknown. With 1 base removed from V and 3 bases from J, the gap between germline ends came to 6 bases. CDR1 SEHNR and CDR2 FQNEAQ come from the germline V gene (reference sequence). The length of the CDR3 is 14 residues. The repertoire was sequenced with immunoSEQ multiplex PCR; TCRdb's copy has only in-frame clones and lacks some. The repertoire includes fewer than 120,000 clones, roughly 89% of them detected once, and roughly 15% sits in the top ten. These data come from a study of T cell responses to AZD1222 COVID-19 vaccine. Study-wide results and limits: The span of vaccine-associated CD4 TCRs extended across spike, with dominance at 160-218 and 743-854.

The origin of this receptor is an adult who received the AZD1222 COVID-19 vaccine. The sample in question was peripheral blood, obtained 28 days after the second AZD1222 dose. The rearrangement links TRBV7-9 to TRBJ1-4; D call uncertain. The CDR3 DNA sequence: TGTGCCAGCAGCTTAGTTGGGCCTAATGAAAAACTGTTTTTT. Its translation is CASSLVGPNEKLFF.